The 27 T cell receptor beta chains below all came from one sample that was sequenced in a study of T-cell reconstitution after alpha-beta-depleted transplantation in children. A TCRbeta library incorporating unique molecular identifiers was prepared. TCRdb itself ran the PCR reads through MiXCR, one entry per CDR3 protein. The table includes almost 500,000 distinct CDR3 sequences, about 12% detected once. The sample here was PBMCs from the stem cell graft donor, taken from the stem cell graft. The receptor set was obtained from a human donor who donated a stem cell graft to a child with combined immunodeficiency.

This chain links TRBV30 with TRBJ2-7; TRBD1 matches at 9 bases. Germline CDR1 GTSNPN, CDR2 SVGIG (reference sequence). CDR3 size: 13 residues. The trim removed 1 base at V and 5 bases at J, leaving 3 bases unmatched. The DNA of the CDR3 is TGTGCCTGGAGTGCGGACAGGGGCCACGAGCAGTACTTC. Amino acid sequence: CAWSADRGHEQYF. Full variable domain (outside the CDR3, taken from reference TRBV30 and TRBJ2-7): SQTIHQWPATLVQPVGSPLSLECTVEGTSNPNLYWYRQAAGRGLQLLFYSVGIGQISSEVPQNLSASRPQDRQFILSSKKLLLSDSGFYLCAWSADRGHEQYFGPGTRLTVT.

This clonotype was counted between two and nine times. The chain uses TRBV11-2 and TRBJ2-3, with D hard to call. The length of the CDR3 is 16 residues. CDR1 is SGHAT and CDR2 is FQNNGV in the germline V gene. V lost 0 bases and J 2 bases, leaving 12 bases between the germline ends. CDR3 coding DNA: TGTGCCAGCAGCTTAGATGCCCGTACTCCCACAGATACGCAGTATTTT. Protein sequence: CASSLDARTPTDTQYF.

This clonotype was recorded a few times. The rearrangement links TRBV7-9 to TRBJ1-1; no clear D gene. Germline V gene lookup returns CDR1 SEHNR and CDR2 FQNEAQ (reference sequence). The CDR3 is 12 residues long. V lost 5 bases, J lost 6 bases, and 10 bases lay in between. CDR3 sequence (DNA): TGTGCCAGCAGCCAAAGTGGGCCTGAAGCTTTCTTT. Translated: CASSQSGPEAFF. The entire variable domain, with the rest obtained from reference TRBV7-9 and TRBJ1-1, is as follows: DTGVSQNPRHKITKRGQNVTFRCDPISEHNRLYWYRQTLGQGPEFLTYFQNEAQLEKSRLLSDRFSAERPKGSFSTLEIQRTEQGDSAMYLCASSQSGPEAFFGQGTRLTVV.

This clonotype was detected a few times. V gene TRBV7-2 combines with J gene TRBJ2-7, with D unresolved. Germline CDR1 and CDR2: SGHTA and FQGNSA. The CDR3 length is 16 residues. V was pared by 0 bases and J by 7 bases, with 19 bases between. CDR3 sequence: CASSLAARSSAREQYF. In nucleotides, the CDR3 is TGTGCCAGCAGCTTAGCCGCCAGATCTTCCGCACGGGAGCAGTACTTC. The whole variable domain, filled in from reference TRBV7-2 and TRBJ2-7, reads GAGVSQSPSNKVTEKGKDVELRCDPISGHTALYWYRQSLGQGLEFLIYFQGNSAPDKSGLPSDRFSAERTGGSVSTLTIQRTQQEDSAVYLCASSLAARSSAREQYFGPGTRLTVT.

The genes are TRBV9 and TRBJ1-5; no clear D. Per germline, CDR1 SGDLS and CDR2 YYNGEE. Trimming left V 0 bases short and J 0 bases short, with 7 bases between. This CDR3 has 15 amino acids. The CDR3 bases are TGTGCCAGCAGCGTAGGACCTTATAGCAATCAGCCCCAGCATTTT. This sequence encodes CASSVGPYSNQPQHF.

In its sample, this clonotype was seen a few times. The chain employs TRBV4-2 and TRBJ2-1; perhaps TRBD2 as D (6 bases). The CDR3 length is 16 residues. V dropped 1 base and J dropped 8 bases, with 18 bases sitting between them. Germline CDR1 reads LGHNA; CDR2 reads YNFKEQ. CDR3 in DNA: TGTGCCAGCAGCCAAGGGATAGCGGCCATGGTTGATGAGCAGTTCTTC. Protein product: CASSQGIAAMVDEQFF.

The J gene is TRBJ2-1, the V gene TRBV29-1, with a tentative D call TRBD2 (7 bases). The germline CDR1 and CDR2 sequences are SQVTM and ANQGSEA. The CDR3 has 11 amino acids. The CDR3 DNA reads as TGCGGAGGGGGGGAGTACAATGAGCAGTTCTTC. It specifies CGGGEYNEQFF.

This clonotype was counted ten times or more. The rearrangement joins TRBV6-1 to TRBJ2-7, with a weak D call TRBD1 (6 bases). V was clipped by 5 bases and J by 3 bases, with 14 bases between them. The germline V gene has CDR1 MNHNS and CDR2 SASEGT. This CDR3 has 14 amino acids. CDR3 protein: CASSRKDSHYEQYF. The CDR3 region has the DNA TGTGCCAGCAGTAGAAAGGACAGCCACTACGAGCAGTACTTC.

This clonotype was seen ten or more times. The genes are TRBV5-1 and TRBJ2-3; 9 nucleotides match TRBD2. Germline CDR1 reads SGHRS; CDR2 reads YFSETQ. This CDR3 comprises 15 residues. The trim removed 4 bases at V and 4 bases at J, leaving 7 bases unmatched. For the CDR3, the DNA is TGCGCCAGCAGCCGACTAGCGGCCCAGGCAGATACGCAGTATTTT. Its translation is CASSRLAAQADTQYF. The full variable domain, in which reference TRBV5-1 and TRBJ2-3 provide the parts outside the CDR3, is KAGVTQTPRYLIKTRGQQVTLSCSPISGHRSVSWYQQTPGQGLQFLFEYFSETQRNKGNFPGRFSGRQFSNSRSEMNVSTLELGDSALYLCASSRLAAQADTQYFGPGTRLTVL.

This clonotype has just one count. The chain links TRBV7-1 to TRBJ1-4; D call uncertain. TRBV7-1 is labeled an ORF, and its function is uncertain. The ends were cut back, 5 bases at V and 4 bases at J, with 14 bases in the middle. This CDR3 has 15 residues. For the CDR3, the DNA is TGTGCCAGCAGCCCCGGGCTGAAGGGTAATGAAAAACTGTTTTTT. Its translation: CASSPGLKGNEKLFF.

In this sample, this clonotype turned up a few times. This chain uses TRBV5-8 with TRBJ1-3; D is undetermined. This CDR3 contains 14 residues. The germline CDR1 and CDR2 sequences are SGHTS and YDEGEE. V dropped 0 bases and J dropped 3 bases, with 7 bases sitting between them. The CDR3 protein is CASSLVVYGNTIYF. CDR3 nucleotides: TGTGCCAGCAGCTTGGTGGTCTATGGAAACACCATATATTTT.

This clonotype has only a few counts. The V gene is TRBV27, the J gene TRBJ2-1; D remains unclear. Germline CDR1 reads MNHEY; CDR2 reads SMNVEV (reference sequence). This CDR3 spans 11 amino acids. V was pared by 8 bases and J by 1 base, with 3 bases between. CDR3 coding DNA: TGTGCCAGCGCTTCCTACAATGAGCAGTTCTTC. It specifies CASASYNEQFF.

This clonotype appeared a few times. The chain is built from TRBV7-2 and TRBJ2-7; D not certain. The CDR3 loop spans 14 amino acids. Germline V CDR1 and CDR2: SGHTA, FQGNSA. Trimming stripped 1 base from V and 3 bases from J, with 10 bases between. The CDR3 DNA is TGTGCCAGCAGCTTAGGTGTACAGATCTACGAGCAGTACTTC. Encoded protein: CASSLGVQIYEQYF. Supplemented by reference TRBV7-2 and TRBJ2-7, the full variable domain reads GAGVSQSPSNKVTEKGKDVELRCDPISGHTALYWYRQSLGQGLEFLIYFQGNSAPDKSGLPSDRFSAERTGGSVSTLTIQRTQQEDSAVYLCASSLGVQIYEQYFGPGTRLTVT.

This clonotype was recorded a few times. The chain employs TRBV7-6 and TRBJ1-4; 11 bases match TRBD1. Germline assignment: CDR1 SGHVS and CDR2 FNYEAQ. This CDR3 contains 17 residues. The junction had 4 bases not matched to a gene; V was cut back by 0 bases and J by 4 bases. The CDR3 DNA reads TGTGCCAGCAGCTTAGCCTCTGGGACAGGGGGTAATGAAAAACTGTTTTTT. Encoded protein: CASSLASGTGGNEKLFF.

This clonotype has more than one count but fewer than ten. This rearrangement joins TRBV5-5 to TRBJ2-5, with D perhaps matching TRBD1 (6 bases). Germline CDR1 reads SGHKS; CDR2 reads YYEKEE (reference sequence). The V gene lost 3 bases and the J gene lost 3 bases, with 12 bases spanning the gap. The CDR3 sequence is 14 residues long. The CDR3 is CASSSGPGEETQYF. In nucleotides, the CDR3 is TGTGCCAGCAGCTCAGGGCCAGGGGAAGAGACCCAGTACTTC.

This clonotype was detected a few times. This chain links TRBV7-2 with TRBJ2-1; TRBD1 or TRBD2 may be the D gene (7 bases each). V shed 7 bases and J shed 8 bases, with 24 bases lying between them. The V gene's germline CDR1 is SGHTA and CDR2 FQGNSA. The CDR3 is 16 amino acids. As DNA, the CDR3 is TGTGCCAGCACCCTTAGGGGGCCAGGGGAGGGCCATGAGCAGTTCTTC. It is translated as CASTLRGPGEGHEQFF. Using reference TRBV7-2 and TRBJ2-1 for the parts outside the CDR3, the full variable domain is GAGVSQSPSNKVTEKGKDVELRCDPISGHTALYWYRQSLGQGLEFLIYFQGNSAPDKSGLPSDRFSAERTGGSVSTLTIQRTQQEDSAVYLCASTLRGPGEGHEQFFGPGTRLTVL.

This clonotype was detected ten times or more. The chain employs TRBV12-3 or TRBV12-4 and TRBJ1-5; 8 bases line up with TRBD1. This CDR3 comprises 16 residues. V lost 6 bases, J lost 0 bases, and 7 bases stayed unmatched. The CDR3 sequence: CASSPGTGRSNQPQHF. In DNA form, the CDR3 reads TGTGCCAGCAGCCCGGGGACAGGCCGTAGCAATCAGCCCCAGCATTTT.

This clonotype turned up a few times. The chain joins TRBV29-1 to TRBJ2-1; 7 bases fit TRBD2. The germline CDR1 and CDR2 sequences are SQVTM and ANQGSEA. This CDR3 is built from 12 residues. The ends lost 7 bases at V and 7 bases at J; junction bases unmatched: 7. CDR3 protein: CSALAGENEQFF. The DNA of the CDR3 is TGCAGCGCTCTGGCGGGGGAGAATGAGCAGTTCTTC.

This clonotype was seen ten or more times. The CDR3 DNA follows: TGTGCCAGCAGCTCAATCGTTTCAGGGGGAGGAGGCTACACCTTC. It is translated as CASSSIVSGGGGYTF. The chain employs TRBV9 and TRBJ1-2, with 7 bases lining up with TRBD1. The J segment lost 8 bases and the V segment lost 4 bases, leaving 14 bases of the junction unmatched. This CDR3 has 15 residues. Per germline, CDR1 SGDLS and CDR2 YYNGEE.

This clonotype has a handful of counts. The chain couples TRBV12-3 or TRBV12-4 to TRBJ2-5; no reliable D call. CDR3 length: 15 amino acids. Between the trimmed V and J ends, which lost 4 bases and 2 bases, there was a span of 14 bases. The chain's CDR3 is CASSSARLGQETQYF. The CDR3 DNA reads TGTGCCAGCAGTTCCGCCCGGTTAGGGCAAGAGACCCAGTACTTC.

CDR3 sequence reads: CASSLGQGRWYTEAFF. DNA for the CDR3: TGTGCCAGCAGTTTAGGGCAGGGGAGATGGTACACTGAAGCTTTCTTT. The chain uses TRBV12-3 or TRBV12-4 and TRBJ1-1; D perhaps matches TRBD1 (6 bases). There are 16 residues in the CDR3. The V end was cut by 1 base, the J end by 3 bases, with 15 bases between.

The CDR3 protein is CASSPNGGQFGAEQFF. The CDR3 DNA sequence: TGCGCCAGCAGCCCTAACGGGGGACAGTTCGGGGCTGAGCAGTTCTTC. The rearrangement links TRBV5-1 to TRBJ2-1; D possibly corresponds to TRBD1 (7 bases). The CDR3 totals 16 residues. Trimming cost V 4 bases and J 9 bases, with 23 bases left between them. CDR1 is SGHRS, CDR2 YFSETQ, per germline.

The genes are TRBV12-3 or TRBV12-4 and TRBJ1-1; D is uncertain. With 6 bases removed from V and 6 bases from J, the gap between germline ends came to 14 bases. This CDR3 has 13 residues. The CDR3 loop is CASSLNEGAEAFF. The CDR3 DNA reads TGTGCCAGCAGCTTGAACGAGGGAGCTGAAGCTTTCTTT.

The V and J genes are TRBV3-1 and TRBJ2-7; D is perhaps TRBD1 (6 bases). Looked up from germline, CDR1 is LGHDT and CDR2 is YNNKEL (reference sequence). With 0 bases removed from V and 3 bases from J, the gap between germline ends came to 18 bases. The CDR3 loop spans 17 amino acids. As DNA, the CDR3 is TGTGCCAGCAGCCAAGAACCTACAGGGTGGAACTTCTACGAGCAGTACTTC. It specifies CASSQEPTGWNFYEQYF.

The chain uses TRBV15 and TRBJ2-5; 9 bases fit TRBD2. The CDR3 length is 16 residues. Germline V gene sequence: CDR1 LNHNV, CDR2 YYDKDF (reference sequence). V lost 3 bases and J lost 5; bases outside the gene matches: 10. CDR3 in DNA: TGTGCCACCAGCAGGGGCACGGGACTAGCTATCGAGACCCAGTACTTC. It codes for CATSRGTGLAIETQYF.

This clonotype has ten or more counts. The genes are TRBV19 and TRBJ2-4; D possibly uses TRBD1 or TRBD2 (5 bases each). V was shortened by 7 bases and J by 7 bases, with 14 bases between the two germline ends. CDR1 is LNHDA and CDR2 is SQIVND in the germline V gene (reference sequence). The length of the CDR3 is 13 residues. The CDR3 here is CASTEGRGNIQYF. DNA for the CDR3: TGTGCCAGTACAGAGGGGCGAGGGAACATTCAGTACTTC.

In this sample, this clonotype turned up a few times. The chain has TRBV20-1 and TRBJ2-1, with D maybe TRBD2 (6 bases). Germline V gives CDR1 DFQATT, CDR2 SNEGSKA (reference sequence). There are 16 residues in the CDR3. V was trimmed by 6 bases and J by 4 bases, leaving 22 bases between them. The CDR3 DNA sequence: TGCAGTGCAGAAAGGGCGCGGGAAATGGGATACAATGAGCAGTTCTTC. This gives the protein CSAERAREMGYNEQFF.